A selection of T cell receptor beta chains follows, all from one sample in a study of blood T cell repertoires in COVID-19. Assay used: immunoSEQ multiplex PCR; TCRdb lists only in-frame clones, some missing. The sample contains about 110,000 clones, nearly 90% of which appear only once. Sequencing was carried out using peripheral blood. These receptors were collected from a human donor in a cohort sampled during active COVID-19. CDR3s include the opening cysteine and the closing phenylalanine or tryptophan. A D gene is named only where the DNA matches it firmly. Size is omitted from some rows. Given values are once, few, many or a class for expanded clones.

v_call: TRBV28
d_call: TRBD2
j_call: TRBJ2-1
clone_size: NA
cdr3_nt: TGTGCCAGCAGTTTAGGCCGAGCGGGAGAAGTTGAGCAGTTCTTC
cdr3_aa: CASSLGRAGEVEQFF

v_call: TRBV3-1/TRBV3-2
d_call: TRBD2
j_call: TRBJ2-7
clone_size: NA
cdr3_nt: TGTGCCAGCAGCCTGGGACTAGCGGTGAGAAGCTCCTACGAGCAGTACTTC
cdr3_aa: CASSLGLAVRSSYEQYF

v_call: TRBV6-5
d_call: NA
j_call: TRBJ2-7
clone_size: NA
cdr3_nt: TGTGCCAGCCAGGGCCACTCCTACGAGCAGTACTTC
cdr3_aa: CASQGHSYEQYF

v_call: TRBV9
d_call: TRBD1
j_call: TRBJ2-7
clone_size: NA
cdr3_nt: TGTGCCAGCAGCCCGTCCGGGACAGGAGGATACGAGCAGTACTTC
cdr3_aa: CASSPSGTGGYEQYF

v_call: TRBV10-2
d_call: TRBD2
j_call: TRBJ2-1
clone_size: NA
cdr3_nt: TGCGCCAGCAGCAGGAGAATAGCGGGCTCTCCCTACAATGAGCAGTTCTTC
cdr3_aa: CASSRRIAGSPYNEQFF

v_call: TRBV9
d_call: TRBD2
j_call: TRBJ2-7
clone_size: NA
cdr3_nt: TGTGCCAGCAGCGTAGCTAGCGGGAGCTACGAGCAGTACTTC
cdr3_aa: CASSVASGSYEQYF

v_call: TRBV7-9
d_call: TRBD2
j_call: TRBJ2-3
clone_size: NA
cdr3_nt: TGTGCCAGCAGCTTCCCTAGCGGGAAGGGGGATACGCAGTATTTT
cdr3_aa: CASSFPSGKGDTQYF

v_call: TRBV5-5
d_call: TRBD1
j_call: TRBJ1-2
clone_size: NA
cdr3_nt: TGTGCCAGCAGCCCCCCGACAGGGAGTGTTATGGATGGCTACACCTTC
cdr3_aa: CASSPPTGSVMDGYTF

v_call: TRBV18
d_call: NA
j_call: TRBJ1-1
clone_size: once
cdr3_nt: TGTGCCAGCTCACTATCTCAGGGTGGTCAGAACACTGAAGCTTTCTTT
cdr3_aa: CASSLSQGGQNTEAFF

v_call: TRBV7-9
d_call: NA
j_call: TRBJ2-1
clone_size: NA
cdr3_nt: TGTGCCAGCAGCCGCACCGGGATCGACTACAATGAGCAGTTCTTC
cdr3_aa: CASSRTGIDYNEQFF

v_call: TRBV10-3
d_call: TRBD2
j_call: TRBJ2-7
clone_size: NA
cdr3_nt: TGTGCCATCTCCTCGGGACTAACCTCCTACGAGCAGTACTTC
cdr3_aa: CAISSGLTSYEQYF

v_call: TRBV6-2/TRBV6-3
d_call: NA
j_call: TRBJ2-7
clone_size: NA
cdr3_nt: TGTGCCAGCAGCCGTCCGAGCTACGAGCAGTACTTC
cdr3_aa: CASSRPSYEQYF

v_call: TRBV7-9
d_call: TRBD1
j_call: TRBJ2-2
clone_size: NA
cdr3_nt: TGTGCCAGCAGCTTAGTCGGACAGGGGGCATTGGACACCGGGGAGCTGTTTTTT
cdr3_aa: CASSLVGQGALDTGELFF

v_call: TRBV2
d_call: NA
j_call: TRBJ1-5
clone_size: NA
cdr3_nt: TGTGCCAGCAGTCTTAGGGAGGCTCAGCCCCAGCATTTT
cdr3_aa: CASSLREAQPQHF

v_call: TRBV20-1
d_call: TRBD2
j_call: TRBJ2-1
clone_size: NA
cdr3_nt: TGCAGTGCTAAACCGGGAGGAATGCAGTTCTTC
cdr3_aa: CSAKPGGMQFF

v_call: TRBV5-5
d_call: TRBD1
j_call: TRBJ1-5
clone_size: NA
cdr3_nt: TGTGCCAGCAGCTTAACAGGGGAACAGCCCCAGCATTTT
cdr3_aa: CASSLTGEQPQHF

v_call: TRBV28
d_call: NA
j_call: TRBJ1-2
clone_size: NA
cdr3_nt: TGTGCCAGCAGTCACCTTGGAGGCACCCTCAGTGGCTACACCTTC
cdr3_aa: CASSHLGGTLSGYTF

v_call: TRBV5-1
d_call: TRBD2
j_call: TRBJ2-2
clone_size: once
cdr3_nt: TGCGCCAGCAGCTGGACTAGCGGGAGGGCCCACACCGGGGAGCTGTTTTTT
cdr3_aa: CASSWTSGRAHTGELFF

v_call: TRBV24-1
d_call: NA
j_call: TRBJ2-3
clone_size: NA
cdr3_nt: TGTGCCACCGGGGCTCGCACAGATACGCAGTATTTT
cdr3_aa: CATGARTDTQYF

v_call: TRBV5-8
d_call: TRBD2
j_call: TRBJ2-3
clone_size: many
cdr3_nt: TGTGCCAGCAGCTCACGGACTAGCGGGACCACAGATACGCAGTATTTT
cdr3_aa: CASSSRTSGTTDTQYF